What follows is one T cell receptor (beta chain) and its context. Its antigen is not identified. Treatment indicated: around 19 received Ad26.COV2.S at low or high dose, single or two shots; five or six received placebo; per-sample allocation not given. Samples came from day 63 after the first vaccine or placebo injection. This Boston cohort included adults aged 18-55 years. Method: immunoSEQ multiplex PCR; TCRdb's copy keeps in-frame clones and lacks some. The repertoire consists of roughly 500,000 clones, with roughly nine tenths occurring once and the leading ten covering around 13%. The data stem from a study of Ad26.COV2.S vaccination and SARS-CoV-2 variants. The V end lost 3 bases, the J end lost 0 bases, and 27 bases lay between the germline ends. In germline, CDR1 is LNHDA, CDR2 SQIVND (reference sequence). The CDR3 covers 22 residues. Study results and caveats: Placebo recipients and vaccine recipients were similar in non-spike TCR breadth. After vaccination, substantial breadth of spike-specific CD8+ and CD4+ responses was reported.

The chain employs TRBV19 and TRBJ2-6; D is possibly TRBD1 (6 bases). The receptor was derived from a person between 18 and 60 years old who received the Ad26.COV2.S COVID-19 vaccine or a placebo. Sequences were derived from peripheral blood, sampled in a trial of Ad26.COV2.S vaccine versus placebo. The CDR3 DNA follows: TGTGCCAGTAGTATGAGGGGTACAGGGCCGCTCCCGATAAGCTCTGGGGCCAACGTCCTGACTTTC. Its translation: CASSMRGTGPLPISSGANVLTF.